These 20 T cell receptor beta chains originate from one sample sequenced in a study of cytomegalovirus exposure and HLA in healthy donors. The PCR made use of 60 Vbeta and 13 Jbeta primers. The table came from immunoSEQ multiplex PCR; TCRdb's copy has only in-frame clones and leaves some out. The table lists over 150,000 clones, 65% to 70% of them singletons. The sample taken for sequencing was PBMCs. These receptors were taken from a young woman in good health and CMV-seropositive.

This clone was seen once. The CDR3 coding sequence is TGTGCCAGCAGCAAAGCGCGACTAGCGGGATACAATGAGCAGTTCTTC. It specifies CASSKARLAGYNEQFF. V and J are TRBV21-1 and TRBJ2-1; TRBD2 is taken as the D call from the table, unchecked against the DNA. TRBV21-1 is a recognized pseudogene. This CDR3 has 16 residues.

The V call is TRBV5-1, the J call TRBJ2-7; 7 nucleotides line up with TRBD1. This CDR3 has 15 amino acids. CDR1 and CDR2 from the germline V gene are SGHRS and YFSETQ. V shed 1 base, J shed 5 bases, and the junction held 9 bases outside the gene matches. The CDR3 DNA is TGCGCCAGCAGCTTGCCCACAGGGGTGGGGGACGAGCAGTACTTC. Amino acid sequence: CASSLPTGVGDEQYF.

The chain couples TRBV5-1 to TRBJ2-3; TRBD2 matches 14 bases. The germline gives CDR1 SGHRS, CDR2 YFSETQ. The CDR3 runs 18 residues. V lost 4 bases, J lost 3 bases, and 10 bases stayed unmatched. Here the CDR3 DNA reads TGCGCCAGCAGCCTGGGACTAGCGGGAGAAAAGTGGACAGATACGCAGTATTTT. As protein: CASSLGLAGEKWTDTQYF.

The J gene is TRBJ1-3, the V gene TRBV6-6, with D possibly being TRBD1 (6 bases). V lost 2 bases to trimming and J lost 6 bases, with 11 bases between them. Germline CDR1 MNHNY, CDR2 SVGAGI (reference sequence). The CDR3 loop spans 14 amino acids. The chain's CDR3 is CASSYGGAKNTIYF. CDR3 in DNA: TGTGCCAGCAGTTACGGGGGGGCTAAAAACACCATATATTTT.

The chain couples TRBV5-6 to TRBJ2-7, with unresolved D. Germline CDR1 SGHDT, CDR2 YYEEEE. The length of the CDR3 is 14 residues. With 1 base removed from V and 2 bases from J, the gap between germline ends came to 10 bases. CDR3: CASSLSLEAYEQYF. CDR3 DNA sequence: TGTGCCAGCAGCTTGTCTCTAGAGGCCTACGAGCAGTACTTC.

The chain is built from TRBV7-3 and TRBJ2-2; TRBD2 agrees at 7 bases. Germline loops: CDR1 SGHTA, CDR2 FQGTGA. This CDR3 is built from 16 residues. V lost 5 bases, J lost 6 bases, and 12 bases stayed unmatched. CDR3 nucleotides: TGTGCCAGCAGCCCTGGGGGGGGAGGGCAGGCCGGGGAGCTGTTTTTT. Its protein is CASSPGGGGQAGELFF.

The chain joins TRBV11-3 to TRBJ2-3; 13 nucleotides align to TRBD2. The CDR3 consists of 18 residues. The junction had 7 bases not matched to a gene; V was cut back by 4 bases and J by 0 bases. Germline V lookup: CDR1 SGHNT, CDR2 YENEEA. CDR3 coding DNA: TGTGCCAGCAGCTCCGGGACTAGCGGGGTTCCTAGCACAGATACGCAGTATTTT. This gives the protein CASSSGTSGVPSTDTQYF.

The chain carries TRBV30 and TRBJ1-1; 8 positions agree with TRBD1. CDR3 length equals 13 residues. Per the germline V gene, CDR1 is GTSNPN and CDR2 is SVGIG (reference sequence). J was trimmed by 5 bases and V by 2 bases; bases with no gene match: 4. The CDR3 region has the DNA TGTGCCTGGAGTCGTACAGGGGGAACTGAAGCTTTCTTT. Its protein product is CAWSRTGGTEAFF.

This clone has more than one count but fewer than ten. The genes are TRBV30 and TRBJ2-3, with D maybe TRBD1 (6 bases). Trimming took off 4 bases at V and 0 bases at J, with 8 bases between the two ends. The CDR3 consists of 13 residues. CDR1 is GTSNPN and CDR2 is SVGIG in the germline V gene (reference sequence). The CDR3 loop reads CAWTQGSTDTQYF. Written as DNA, the CDR3 is TGTGCCTGGACCCAGGGGAGCACAGATACGCAGTATTTT. The complete variable domain, with remaining parts taken from reference TRBV30 and TRBJ2-3, reads SQTIHQWPATLVQPVGSPLSLECTVEGTSNPNLYWYRQAAGRGLQLLFYSVGIGQISSEVPQNLSASRPQDRQFILSSKKLLLSDSGFYLCAWTQGSTDTQYFGPGTRLTVL.

The chain has TRBV5-1 and TRBJ1-3; unclear D gene. V lost 1 base to trimming and J lost 0 bases, with 11 bases between them. Germline V lookup: CDR1 SGHRS, CDR2 YFSETQ. This CDR3 is built from 16 residues. CDR3: CASSLLQSNSGNTIYF. CDR3 DNA sequence: TGCGCCAGCAGCTTGCTACAGTCAAACTCTGGAAACACCATATATTTT. Full variable domain (rest looked up from reference TRBV5-1 and TRBJ1-3): KAGVTQTPRYLIKTRGQQVTLSCSPISGHRSVSWYQQTPGQGLQFLFEYFSETQRNKGNFPGRFSGRQFSNSRSEMNVSTLELGDSALYLCASSLLQSNSGNTIYFGEGSWLTVV.

The chain combines TRBV29-1 with TRBJ1-1; 8 bases map to TRBD1. Germline values: CDR1 SQVTM, CDR2 ANQGSEA. J gave up 10 bases and V 4 bases, and 2 bases lay outside the gene matches. This CDR3 comprises 10 residues. In DNA form, the CDR3 reads TGCAGCGTTGTGGACAGGGTAGCTTTCTTT. Protein product: CSVVDRVAFF.

This clone turned up a few times. The V call is TRBV6-5, the J call TRBJ1-5; possibly TRBD1 for D (5 bases). Trimming left V 6 bases short and J 5 bases short, with 14 bases between. This CDR3 has 14 residues. Looked up from germline, CDR1 is MNHEY and CDR2 is SVGAGI. The CDR3 DNA reads as TGTGCCAGCAGCGCCGGGGCGGGGCATCAGCCCCAGCATTTT. The encoded protein is CASSAGAGHQPQHF.

This clone has a handful of counts. The chain recombines TRBV28 with TRBJ2-7; D might be TRBD2 (5 bases). Trimming removed 3 bases at V and 1 base at J, with 13 bases between. The CDR3 totals 15 residues. Germline V gene lookup returns CDR1 MDHEN and CDR2 SYDVKM. The CDR3 DNA reads as TGTGCCAGCAGTTTTGGTTTCGGGGTTTCCTACGAGCAGTACTTC. It translates to CASSFGFGVSYEQYF.

The V call is TRBV5-1, the J call TRBJ2-1; no definite D call. The CDR3 contains 13 residues. Germline V gene sequence: CDR1 SGHRS, CDR2 YFSETQ. V was clipped by 4 bases and J by 9 bases, with 14 bases between them. The CDR3 coding sequence is TGCGCCAGCAGCGTAACAACAGAGACTGAGCAGTTCTTC. It encodes CASSVTTETEQFF.

This clone has a handful of counts. V usage is TRBV10-3 and J usage is TRBJ2-7; TRBD1 is a possible D gene (5 bases). Germline CDR1 ENHRY, CDR2 SYGVKD. The V and J ends lost 10 bases and 0 bases respectively, with 13 bases between them. This CDR3 has 13 amino acids. The CDR3 is CATKGASSYEQYF. As DNA, the CDR3 is TGTGCCACCAAAGGGGCCAGCTCCTACGAGCAGTACTTC.

The gene calls are TRBV15 and TRBJ2-2; 13 nucleotides line up with TRBD2. The CDR3 is made up of 17 amino acids. V shed 1 base, J shed 4 bases, and the junction held 3 bases outside the gene matches. Germline V gene sequence: CDR1 LNHNV, CDR2 YYDKDF (reference sequence). CDR3 protein: CATSRGGTSGTTGELFF. The CDR3 DNA reads TGTGCCACCAGCAGAGGGGGGACTAGCGGGACCACCGGGGAGCTGTTTTTT.

This chain links TRBV11-2 with TRBJ2-7; a weak D match, TRBD1 (6 bases). Germline V gives CDR1 SGHAT, CDR2 FQNNGV. The CDR3 is 15 amino acids. With 0 bases removed from V and 4 bases from J, the gap between germline ends came to 13 bases. The CDR3 protein is CASSLEVGGEYEQYF. The CDR3 nucleotides read TGTGCCAGCAGCTTAGAAGTAGGGGGAGAGTACGAGCAGTACTTC. Full variable domain (outside the CDR3, taken from reference TRBV11-2 and TRBJ2-7): EAGVAQSPRYKIIEKRQSVAFWCNPISGHATLYWYQQILGQGPKLLIQFQNNGVVDDSQLPKDRFSAERLKGVDSTLKIQPAKLEDSAVYLCASSLEVGGEYEQYFGPGTRLTVT.

The chain is built from TRBV2 and TRBJ2-2, with D maybe TRBD1 (5 bases). Per germline, CDR1 SNHLY and CDR2 FYNNEI. V was pared by 6 bases and J by 8 bases, with 10 bases between. The CDR3 length is 12 residues. CDR3 sequence: CASSSREGELFF. The DNA of the CDR3 is TGTGCCAGCAGCTCCAGGGAAGGGGAGCTGTTTTTT.

The chain recombines TRBV13 with TRBJ1-3; D might be TRBD1 (5 bases). The germline V gene has CDR1 PRHDT and CDR2 FYEKMQ (reference sequence). There are 15 residues in the CDR3. V was pared by 6 bases and J by 5 bases, with 17 bases between. The CDR3 loop is CASREGALGRNTIYF. In DNA, the CDR3 is TGTGCCAGCAGGGAAGGGGCGCTCGGTCGAAACACCATATATTTT.

The chain combines TRBV5-1 with TRBJ1-2; 7 positions match TRBD1. Germline CDR1 reads SGHRS; CDR2 reads YFSETQ. J was trimmed by 7 bases and V by 0 bases; bases with no gene match: 6. CDR3 length: 14 residues. The CDR3 DNA reads as TGCGCCAGCAGCTTGGAAAACAGGGGACGTGGCTACACCTTC. Amino acids: CASSLENRGRGYTF.